This T cell receptor (beta chain) was documented in a study of early T cells in non-severe SARS-CoV-2 infection. CDR3 length: 14 residues. Each CDR3 protein gets one entry after TCRdb re-called the 5' RACE reads with MiXCR. The table has around 70,000 distinct CDR3 sequences, 9% to 10% seen once. In this sample, this clonotype turned up a few times. The sequence came from an adult who was a healthcare worker with PCR-confirmed SARS-CoV-2 infection or an uninfected control (not recorded which). The starting material was whole blood, obtained at baseline. This chain joins TRBV21-1 and TRBJ1-4; TRBD1, the D gene given by the table, was not confirmed from the DNA. TRBV21-1 is annotated as a pseudogene. CDR3 sequence: CASGRGGTNEKLFF. CDR3 DNA: TGTGCCAGCGGCCGGGGGGGGACTAATGAAAAACTGTTTTTT.